This TCR beta chain was recovered during a study of post-analysis software for immune sequencing data. This CDR3 is 14 amino acids long. V lost 3 bases to trimming and J lost 5 bases, with 14 bases between them. Germline CDR1 reads SGHRS; CDR2 reads YFSETQ. TCR beta cDNA libraries included unique molecular identifiers. Via MiXCR, TCRdb re-called the PCR reads, giving one row per CDR3 protein. The sample contains more than 450,000 distinct CDR3 sequences, roughly 45% of which appear only once. This clonotype was picked up a small number of times. What it binds is unknown. Study-level points and caveats: Among four or five TRBV segments more frequent in patients than controls were TRBV5-6, TRBV5-1 and TRBV20-1.

The origin of this receptor is a girl under 18 with multiple sclerosis. Sequenced material: blood. The rearrangement uses TRBV5-1 and TRBJ1-1, with D possibly matching TRBD1 (6 bases). CDR3 sequence (DNA): TGCGCCAGCAGCTGGGGCAGGGGCGAGACTGAAGCTTTCTTT. Encoded protein: CASSWGRGETEAFF.